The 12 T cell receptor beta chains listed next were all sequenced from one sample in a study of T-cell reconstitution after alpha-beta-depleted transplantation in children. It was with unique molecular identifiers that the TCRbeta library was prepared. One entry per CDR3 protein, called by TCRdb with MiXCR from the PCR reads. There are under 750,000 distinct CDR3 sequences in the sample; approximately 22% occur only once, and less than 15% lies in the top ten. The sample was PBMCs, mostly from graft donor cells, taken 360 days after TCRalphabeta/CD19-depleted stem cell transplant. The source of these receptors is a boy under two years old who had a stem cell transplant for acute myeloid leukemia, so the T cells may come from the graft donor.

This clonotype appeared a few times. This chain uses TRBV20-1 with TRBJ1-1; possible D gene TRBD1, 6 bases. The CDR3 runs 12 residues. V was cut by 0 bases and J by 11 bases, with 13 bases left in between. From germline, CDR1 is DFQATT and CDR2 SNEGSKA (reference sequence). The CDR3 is CSARDQTGWAFF. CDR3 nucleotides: TGCAGTGCTAGAGATCAAACAGGGTGGGCTTTCTTT.

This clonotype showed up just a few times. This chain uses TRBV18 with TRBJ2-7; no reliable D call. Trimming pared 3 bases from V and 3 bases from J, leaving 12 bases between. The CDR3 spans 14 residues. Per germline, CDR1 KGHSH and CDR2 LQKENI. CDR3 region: CASSPGRSHYEQYV. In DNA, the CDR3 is TGTGCCAGCTCACCCGGACGGTCACACTACGAGCAGTACGTC.

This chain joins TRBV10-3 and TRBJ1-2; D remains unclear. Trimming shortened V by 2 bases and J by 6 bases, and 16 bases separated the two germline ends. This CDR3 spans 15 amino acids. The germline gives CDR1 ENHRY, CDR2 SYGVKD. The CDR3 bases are TGTGCCATCAGTGAGGGGCAGGACTCATCAAATGGCTACACCTTC. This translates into CAISEGQDSSNGYTF.

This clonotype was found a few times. CDR3 nucleotides: TGCAGTGCCAGACAGGGTATCGCTGAAGCTTTCTTT. This translates into CSARQGIAEAFF. The V and J genes are TRBV20-1 and TRBJ1-1; TRBD1 matches 7 bases. The CDR3 extends over 12 amino acids. V lost 6 bases and J lost 6; bases outside the gene matches: 7. CDR1 and CDR2 from the germline V gene are DFQATT and SNEGSKA (reference sequence).

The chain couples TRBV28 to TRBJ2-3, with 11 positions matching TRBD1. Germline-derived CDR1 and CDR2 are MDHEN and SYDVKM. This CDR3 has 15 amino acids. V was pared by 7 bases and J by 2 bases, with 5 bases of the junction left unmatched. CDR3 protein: CASTRDRGNTDTQYF. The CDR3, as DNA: TGTGCCAGCACTCGGGACAGGGGGAACACAGATACGCAGTATTTT.

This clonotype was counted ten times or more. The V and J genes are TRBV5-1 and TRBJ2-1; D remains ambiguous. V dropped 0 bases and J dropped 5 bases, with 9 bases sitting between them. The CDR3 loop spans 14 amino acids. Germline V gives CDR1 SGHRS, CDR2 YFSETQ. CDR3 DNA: TGCGCCAGCAGCTTGGTAGGCAGACACAATGAGCAGTTCTTC. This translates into CASSLVGRHNEQFF.

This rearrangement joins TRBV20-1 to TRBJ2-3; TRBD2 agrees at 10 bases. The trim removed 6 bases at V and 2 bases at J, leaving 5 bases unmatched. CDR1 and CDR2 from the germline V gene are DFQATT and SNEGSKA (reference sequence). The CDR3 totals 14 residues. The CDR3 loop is CSATSGANTDTQYF. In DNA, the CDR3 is TGCAGTGCAACTAGCGGGGCGAACACAGATACGCAGTATTTT.

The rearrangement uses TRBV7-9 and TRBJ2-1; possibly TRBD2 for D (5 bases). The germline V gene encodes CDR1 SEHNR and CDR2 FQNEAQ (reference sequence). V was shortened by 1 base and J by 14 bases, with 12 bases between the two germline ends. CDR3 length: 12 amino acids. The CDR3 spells CASSLERTGEFF. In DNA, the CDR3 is TGTGCCAGCAGCTTAGAACGGACTGGGGAGTTCTTC.

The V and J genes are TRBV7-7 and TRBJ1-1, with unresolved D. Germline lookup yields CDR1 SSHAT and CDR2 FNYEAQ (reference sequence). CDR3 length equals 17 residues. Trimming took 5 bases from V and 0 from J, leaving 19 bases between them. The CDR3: CASSPWAPESLNTEAFF. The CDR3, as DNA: TGTGCCAGCAGCCCCTGGGCCCCCGAGAGTTTGAACACTGAAGCTTTCTTT.

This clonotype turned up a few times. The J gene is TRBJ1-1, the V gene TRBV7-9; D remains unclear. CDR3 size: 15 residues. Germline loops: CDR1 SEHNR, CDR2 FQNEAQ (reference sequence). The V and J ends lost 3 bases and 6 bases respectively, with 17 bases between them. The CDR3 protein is CASSFRRVASSEAFF. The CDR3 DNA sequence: TGTGCCAGCAGCTTCCGAAGGGTGGCATCATCTGAAGCTTTCTTT.

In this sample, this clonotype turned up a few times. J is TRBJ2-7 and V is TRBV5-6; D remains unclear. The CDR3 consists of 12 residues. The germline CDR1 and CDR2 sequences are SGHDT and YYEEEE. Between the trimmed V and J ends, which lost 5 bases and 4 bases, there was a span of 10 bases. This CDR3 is CASSFNAYEQYF. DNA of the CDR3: TGTGCCAGCAGTTTCAACGCGTACGAGCAGTACTTC.

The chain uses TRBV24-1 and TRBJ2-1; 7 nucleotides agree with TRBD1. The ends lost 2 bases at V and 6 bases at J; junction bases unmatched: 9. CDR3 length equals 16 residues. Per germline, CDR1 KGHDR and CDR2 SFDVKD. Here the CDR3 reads CATSDWTGLLPNEQFF. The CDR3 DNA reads TGTGCCACCAGTGATTGGACAGGTCTACTCCCCAATGAGCAGTTCTTC.